A single sample is the source of the 23 T cell receptor beta chains below, sequenced in a study of brain T cells in children with intractable seizures. Sample time point: blood from clinic visit 5 months post-surgery; TSC patient then seizure free. Sequencing was performed with immunoSEQ multiplex PCR; in TCRdb, only in-frame clones are kept and a portion is missing. Here the sample spans 300,000 to 400,000 clones, more than 85% being singletons. The source was peripheral blood, collected roughly 5 months after surgery. The receptors shown here come from a boy under three years old with tuberous sclerosis and intractable seizures.

The chain combines TRBV5-1 with TRBJ1-4; D unclear. V gave up 0 bases and J gave up 8 bases, with 8 bases separating them. The CDR3 runs 13 residues. Germline V CDR1 and CDR2: SGHRS, YFSETQ. CDR3 residues: CASSLAGGEKLFF. In nucleotides, the CDR3 is TGCGCCAGCAGCTTGGCTGGAGGAGAAAAACTGTTTTTT.

The chain recombines TRBV9 with TRBJ1-1, with D unclear. Trimming shortened V by 3 bases and J by 0 bases, and 12 bases separated the two germline ends. In germline, CDR1 is SGDLS, CDR2 YYNGEE. The CDR3 totals 15 residues. Here the CDR3 reads CASSAGVSLNTEAFF. The CDR3 region has the DNA TGTGCCAGCAGCGCAGGTGTCAGTCTGAACACTGAAGCTTTCTTT.

This rearrangement joins TRBV2 to TRBJ1-1, with D unresolved. This CDR3 has 12 residues. V lost 0 bases to trimming and J lost 3 bases, with 2 bases between them. CDR1 and CDR2 (germline): SNHLY, FYNNEI. The CDR3 protein is CASSEAYTEAFF. CDR3 in DNA: TGTGCCAGCAGTGAAGCGTACACTGAAGCTTTCTTT.

The chain is built from TRBV29-1 and TRBJ2-1; the match to TRBD2 covers 11 bases. The junction had 4 bases not matched to a gene; V was cut back by 7 bases and J by 2 bases. The CDR3 runs to 14 residues. The germline V gene encodes CDR1 SQVTM and CDR2 ANQGSEA. CDR3 residues: CSGTSGSTYNEQFF. In nucleotides, the CDR3 is TGCAGCGGTACTAGCGGGAGTACCTACAATGAGCAGTTCTTC.

The V and J genes are TRBV13 and TRBJ2-1, with TRBD2 matching 15 bases. J was trimmed by 5 bases and V by 5 bases; bases with no gene match: 16. The CDR3 sequence is 20 residues long. CDR1 and CDR2 (germline): PRHDT, FYEKMQ (reference sequence). CDR3 sequence reads: CASSPGGSGTSGRNHNEQFF. The CDR3 nucleotides read TGTGCCAGCAGCCCGGGAGGCTCCGGGACTAGCGGGAGGAACCACAATGAGCAGTTCTTC.

This clone came up once. The chain recombines TRBV30 with TRBJ1-1, with D unclear. V gave up 2 bases and J gave up 3 bases, with 10 bases separating them. In germline, CDR1 is GTSNPN, CDR2 SVGIG (reference sequence). The CDR3 runs 13 residues. CDR3 DNA sequence: TGTGCCTGGAGTACGGATACCGACACTGAAGCTTTCTTT. This translates into CAWSTDTDTEAFF.

The chain couples TRBV6-5 to TRBJ2-1; TRBD1 agrees at 7 bases. The CDR3 has 14 amino acids. Trimming took 6 bases from V and 7 from J; bases not matched to a gene: 9. Germline V gives CDR1 MNHEY, CDR2 SVGAGI. CDR3 protein: CASSVNTGVNEQFF. CDR3 nucleotide sequence: TGTGCCAGCAGCGTCAACACAGGGGTGAATGAGCAGTTCTTC.

This clone was recorded once. This chain joins TRBV28 and TRBJ2-7; 7 nucleotides agree with TRBD2. CDR3 size: 16 residues. Germline V gene lookup returns CDR1 MDHEN and CDR2 SYDVKM. Unmatched junction bases numbered 12, after V lost 2 bases and J lost 5 bases. The CDR3 region has the DNA TGTGCCAGCAGTTTAGCCGGACTAGTGGCACTTGACGAGCAGTACTTC. Protein: CASSLAGLVALDEQYF.

This chain uses TRBV7-9 with TRBJ1-1; D not resolved. The CDR3 runs to 14 residues. Germline assignment: CDR1 SEHNR and CDR2 FQNEAQ (reference sequence). The germline V and J ends were trimmed by 1 base and 0 bases, with 6 bases remaining between them. CDR3 residues: CASSLEGMNTEAFF. CDR3 DNA: TGTGCCAGCAGCTTAGAGGGAATGAACACTGAAGCTTTCTTT.

This chain connects TRBV6-1 to TRBJ2-7; TRBD2 aligns across 9 bases. The V and J ends lost 1 base and 2 bases, in that order; junction bases with no gene match: 3. Germline lookup yields CDR1 MNHNS and CDR2 SASEGT. The CDR3 totals 15 residues. CDR3 sequence (DNA): TGTGCCAGCAGTGAAGGTGCGGGAGGGACCTACGAGCAGTACTTC. Amino acids: CASSEGAGGTYEQYF.

V is TRBV4-1 and J is TRBJ1-3; TRBD1 aligns across 7 bases. From germline, CDR1 is MGHRA and CDR2 YSYEKL. The CDR3 is 16 amino acids. V lost 3 bases to trimming and J lost 4 bases; unmatched junction nucleotides: 9. The CDR3 is CASSHVTGARGNTIYF. CDR3 nucleotides: TGCGCCAGCAGCCACGTCACAGGGGCGAGGGGAAACACCATATATTTT.

Regarding this clone: Relative to the germline gene, one junction end is altered; a read error may explain this. The chain combines TRBV7-7 with TRBJ2-3, with 10 bases aligning to TRBD2. The CDR3 covers 15 residues. From germline, CDR1 is SSHAT and CDR2 FNYEAQ (reference sequence). The CDR3 DNA sequence: TGTGCTAGCAGCTCTAGCGGGAGAGAATCAGATACGCAGTATTTT. It is translated as CASSSSGRESDTQYF.

This sequence joins TRBV10-3 and TRBJ1-5; the D is unclear. The CDR3 is made up of 13 amino acids. V was clipped by 2 bases and J by 3 bases, with 5 bases between them. The germline V gene encodes CDR1 ENHRY and CDR2 SYGVKD. The CDR3 coding sequence is TGTGCCATCAGTGAGGAATACAATCAGCCCCAGCATTTT. This codes for CAISEEYNQPQHF.

The V gene is TRBV12-3 or TRBV12-4, the J gene TRBJ2-7; D remains unclear. Trimming removed 3 bases from V and 2 bases from J, with 8 bases in between. CDR3 length: 13 residues. The CDR3 region is CASSLNGPYEQYF. The CDR3 DNA sequence: TGTGCCAGCAGTTTGAACGGACCCTACGAGCAGTACTTC.

The chain combines TRBV3-1 (or the pseudogene TRBV3-2) with TRBJ1-1; D is undetermined. Germline CDR1 is LGHDT and CDR2 is YNNKEL (reference sequence). This CDR3 is 15 amino acids long. The germline V and J ends were trimmed by 0 bases and 2 bases, with 10 bases remaining between them. The DNA for the CDR3 is TGTGCCAGCAGCCAAGATAGGGAGGTAAACACTGAAGCTTTCTTT. Amino acids: CASSQDREVNTEAFF.

Here the CDR3 DNA reads TGTGCCAGCAGCCAAGGAGGACAGGGTTTCGGATCTGGGGCCAACGTCCTGACTTTC. Amino acids: CASSQGGQGFGSGANVLTF. The V call is TRBV4-2, the J call TRBJ2-6, with TRBD1 identical over 8 bases. Germline V gene lookup returns CDR1 LGHNA and CDR2 YNFKEQ. The CDR3 runs 19 residues. Trimming took 1 base from V and 1 from J; bases not matched to a gene: 9.

The chain combines TRBV14 with TRBJ2-1; TRBD1 agrees at 7 bases. V trimming: 0 bases; J trimming: 5 bases; junction bases outside the gene matches: 10. Germline V gene data show CDR1 as SGHDN and CDR2 as FVKESK. The CDR3 runs to 17 residues. The CDR3: CASSQDDGTGQHNEQFF. CDR3 DNA: TGTGCCAGCAGCCAAGACGACGGAACGGGACAGCACAATGAGCAGTTCTTC. The full variable domain, completed using reference TRBV14 and TRBJ2-1, is EAGVTQFPSHSVIEKGQTVTLRCDPISGHDNLYWYRRVMGKEIKFLLHFVKESKQDESGMPNNRFLAERTGGTYSTLKVQPAELEDSGVYFCASSQDDGTGQHNEQFFGPGTRLTVL.

Concerning this clone: The same CDR3 also results from other DNA sequences found in this sample. This chain uses TRBV2 with TRBJ2-7, with a possible D match to TRBD1 (5 bases). V lost 6 bases and J lost 5, with 11 bases in between. The CDR3 is 12 residues long. Germline V gives CDR1 SNHLY, CDR2 FYNNEI. The CDR3 spells CASRAQGHEQYF. The CDR3 DNA is TGTGCCAGCAGGGCTCAGGGTCACGAGCAGTACTTC.

V gene TRBV27 combines with J gene TRBJ1-6; D is possibly TRBD1 (5 bases). The CDR3 is 14 amino acids. Germline values: CDR1 MNHEY, CDR2 SMNVEV (reference sequence). V lost 2 bases and J lost 4, with 6 bases in between. CDR3 region: CASSLTGYNSPLHF. CDR3 in DNA: TGTGCCAGCAGTTTAACAGGTTATAATTCACCCCTCCACTTT.

J is TRBJ2-5 and V is TRBV28; no definite D call. Germline V gives CDR1 MDHEN, CDR2 SYDVKM. V was clipped by 5 bases and J by 5 bases, with 9 bases between them. The CDR3 runs 12 residues. CDR3 loop: CASSTPQETQYF. CDR3 DNA: TGTGCCAGCAGTACACCCCAGGAGACCCAGTACTTC.

This clone showed up just a few times. The V call is TRBV7-9, the J call TRBJ2-7; TRBD2 matches at 10 bases. The CDR3 extends over 15 amino acids. Germline values: CDR1 SEHNR, CDR2 FQNEAQ (reference sequence). J was trimmed by 4 bases and V by 1 base; bases with no gene match: 4. The chain's CDR3 is CASSLGGTSVYEQYF. The CDR3 DNA is TGTGCCAGCAGCTTAGGGGGGACTAGCGTTTACGAGCAGTACTTC.

The chain combines TRBV7-6 with TRBJ1-1; D is ambiguous. V lost 3 bases and J 4 bases, leaving 9 bases between the germline ends. Germline loops: CDR1 SGHVS, CDR2 FNYEAQ. The CDR3 contains 13 residues. The CDR3 DNA reads as TGTGCCAGCAGCTTGCGACACCTCACTGAAGCTTTCTTT. Translation gives CASSLRHLTEAFF.

This rearrangement joins TRBV7-6 to TRBJ2-7; 8 positions agree with TRBD1. Germline CDR1 and CDR2: SGHVS and FNYEAQ. The CDR3 extends over 13 amino acids. V lost 5 bases to trimming and J lost 6 bases; unmatched junction nucleotides: 6. Written as DNA, the CDR3 is TGTGCCAGCAGCCACACAGGGGGACGCGAGCAGTACTTC. It is translated as CASSHTGGREQYF.